The clone carrying this TCR beta chain was observed a single time. The CDR3 has 14 residues. V lost 4 bases and J lost 3, with 9 bases in between. Germline values: CDR1 SEHNR, CDR2 FQNEAQ (reference sequence). These data come from a study of blood T cell repertoires in COVID-19. Study in general: From T cells, B-cell-depleted T cells, or PBMCs came the material, which was cDNA or gDNA.

Using immunoSEQ multiplex PCR, the repertoire was profiled, and TCRdb retains in-frame clones only, with some absent. In the table there are approximately 180,000 clones, 65% to 80% of which are singletons. Source material: PBMCs or T cells enriched from blood (not recorded which). The chain joins TRBV7-9 to TRBJ2-2; no clear D. The receptor was derived from a woman in her forties or fifties with acute COVID-19. The CDR3 sequence is CASSSDTYTGELFF. In DNA, the CDR3 is TGTGCCAGCAGCTCCGACACCTACACCGGGGAGCTGTTTTTT.